This T cell receptor (beta chain) was sequenced during a study of CD8 T cells in ankylosing spondylitis. Concerning this clonotype: This may be a read error, as it is one base from a much larger clone.

Molecular-barcoded quantitative 5'-RACE produced these TCR beta libraries. From the 5' RACE reads, TCRdb called clonotypes with MiXCR, one entry per CDR3 protein. This sample has approximately 130,000 distinct CDR3 sequences, with approximately 10% found just once. This CDR3 contains 14 residues. CDR1 and CDR2 (germline): MNHEY, SMNVEV (reference sequence). Deletions cut 4 bases from V and 2 bases from J, with 9 bases between. The sequenced sample consisted of blood, either unsorted or a sorted T cell fraction (not recorded which). This sequence joins TRBV27 and TRBJ2-1, with unresolved D. This TCR was recovered from a female donor with ankylosing spondylitis or in good health (not recorded which). CDR3 bases: TGTGCCAGCAGTTCAGAAGGACCCTACAATGAGCAGTTCTTC. This gives the protein CASSSEGPYNEQFF.